The 28 T cell receptor beta chains below were found in one sample sequenced in a study of T cell repertoires in cytomegalovirus infection (dated by TCRdb to the late 2010s). Sequencing relied on an Illumina HiSeq 1500. TCRdb reprocessed the public reads (quality trimming at Q25 with fastp, clone calling with MiXCR) and kept in-frame beta chains. Each entry merges the rows of one CDR3 protein and shows their most common DNA and genes. The sample table records around 140,000 distinct CDR3 sequences; 5.5% to 8% of these occur just once. The ten largest clones capture more than 15% of the sample. The sequenced sample was PBMCs. Receptors originate from a human donor in good health (CMV status not recorded). Some clones in this sample may be carry-over from other donors' samples.

The chain joins TRBV28 to TRBJ2-7, with 8 positions matching TRBD2. CDR3 length: 13 residues. Germline assignment: CDR1 MDHEN and CDR2 SYDVKM. Trimming took 4 bases from V and 9 from J; bases not matched to a gene: 8. Here the CDR3 reads CASSSGGGVAQYF. The CDR3 region has the DNA TGTGCCAGCAGTTCCGGGGGGGGGGTGGCGCAGTACTTC.

The V call is TRBV30, the J call TRBJ1-3; D is unresolved. The CDR3 extends over 13 amino acids. Trimming pared 4 bases from V and 3 bases from J, leaving 10 bases between. Germline V gene lookup returns CDR1 GTSNPN and CDR2 SVGIG (reference sequence). The chain's CDR3 is CAWTPNVGNTIYF. CDR3 in DNA: TGTGCCTGGACCCCCAACGTTGGAAACACCATATATTTT.

This clonotype turned up a few times. This chain joins TRBV5-4 and TRBJ2-1; D may match TRBD1 or TRBD2 (5 bases each). With 7 bases removed from V and 9 bases from J, the gap between germline ends came to 14 bases. Germline V gives CDR1 SGHNT, CDR2 YYREEE (reference sequence). This CDR3 comprises 12 residues. CDR3 DNA: TGTGCCAGCGGGCTTGGGGGTCCTGAGCAGTTCTTC. It translates to CASGLGGPEQFF. Using reference TRBV5-4 and TRBJ2-1 for the parts outside the CDR3, the full variable domain is ETGVTQSPTHLIKTRGQQVTLRCSSQSGHNTVSWYQQALGQGPQFIFQYYREEENGRGNFPPRFSGLQFPNYSSELNVNALELDDSALYLCASGLGGPEQFFGPGTRLTVL.

This clonotype was counted only a few times. The CDR3 is CASSLTRVSGITDTQYF. CDR3 nucleotides: TGTGCCAGCAGCTTAACTCGGGTTAGCGGGATTACAGATACGCAGTATTTT. V is TRBV5-5 and J is TRBJ2-3, with 8 positions matching TRBD2. V was pared by 2 bases and J by 3 bases, with 11 bases of the junction left unmatched. The germline V gene has CDR1 SGHKS and CDR2 YYEKEE (reference sequence). CDR3 length: 17 residues.

This clonotype was detected ten times or more. CDR3 nucleotides: TGTGCCAGCAGCTTAGGAGGTGTGAACACTGAAGCTTTCTTT. Translating gives CASSLGGVNTEAFF. The V call is TRBV7-6, the J call TRBJ1-1; no clear D gene. Germline values: CDR1 SGHVS, CDR2 FNYEAQ. The CDR3 sequence is 14 residues long. The V gene lost 1 base and the J gene lost 0 bases, with 6 bases spanning the gap.

The CDR3, as DNA: TGTGCCAGTAGGGGACTAGCGGCAACCGGGGAGCTGTTTTTT. Translation: CASRGLAATGELFF. This rearrangement joins TRBV19 to TRBJ2-2; 11 nucleotides match TRBD2. After removal of 6 bases from V and 5 bases from J, the junction contained 2 bases not matched to a gene. The CDR3 length is 14 residues. CDR1 and CDR2 (germline): LNHDA, SQIVND (reference sequence).

The sample holds many counts of this clonotype. The CDR3 sequence: CASSLALGQGSTYEQYF. For the CDR3, the DNA is TGTGCCAGCAGTTTAGCTCTGGGACAGGGGTCGACCTACGAGCAGTACTTC. J is TRBJ2-7 and V is TRBV12-3 or TRBV12-4; 10 bases match TRBD1. Trimming cost V 0 bases and J 2 bases; bases outside gene matches: 7. The CDR3 totals 17 residues.

This clonotype was detected many times. CDR3 sequence (DNA): TGTGCCAGCCTGGGAGTCGGACTAGCGGCGGGGGAGCAGTTCTTC. Amino acid sequence: CASLGVGLAAGEQFF. This rearrangement joins TRBV6-6 to TRBJ2-1, with TRBD2 matching over 10 bases. V was pared by 8 bases and J by 10 bases, with 14 bases of the junction left unmatched. Germline CDR1 MNHNY, CDR2 SVGAGI (reference sequence). The CDR3 is 15 amino acids.

This chain uses TRBV29-1 with TRBJ2-5, with D maybe TRBD2 (7 bases). The CDR3 loop spans 14 amino acids. The germline CDR1 and CDR2 sequences are SQVTM and ANQGSEA. The V end lost 4 bases, the J end lost 4 bases, and 16 bases lay between the germline ends. The CDR3 DNA reads as TGCAGCGTTGTGTACGGGGGGCCGGGAGAGACCCAGTACTTC. Residues: CSVVYGGPGETQYF.

This clonotype was recorded at least ten times. The genes are TRBV7-8 and TRBJ2-7; D not resolved. Germline V lookup: CDR1 SGHVS, CDR2 FQNEAQ. This CDR3 is 13 amino acids long. Trimming left V 5 bases short and J 3 bases short, with 11 bases between. CDR3 DNA: TGTGCCAGCAGCCCCCAGAAATACTACGAGCAGTACTTC. It is translated as CASSPQKYYEQYF.

The rearrangement joins TRBV27 to TRBJ2-2; tentatively, D is TRBD1 (6 bases). The CDR3 length is 13 residues. Germline V gene lookup returns CDR1 MNHEY and CDR2 SMNVEV (reference sequence). Trimming took off 5 bases at V and 6 bases at J, with 10 bases between the two ends. The CDR3 DNA is TGTGCCAGCAGTCAGGGGTCTCCCGGGGAGCTGTTTTTT. It translates to CASSQGSPGELFF.

This clonotype was picked up many times. This rearrangement joins TRBV12-3 or TRBV12-4 to TRBJ1-1, with D unresolved. V was clipped by 6 bases and J by 1 base, with 9 bases between them. This CDR3 is built from 13 residues. CDR3 in amino acids: CASSPFRNTEAFF. The CDR3 coding sequence is TGTGCCAGCAGCCCATTTCGGAACACTGAAGCTTTCTTT.

There are many counts of this clonotype. This chain links TRBV12-3 or TRBV12-4 with TRBJ1-5; possibly TRBD1 for D (6 bases). CDR3 length: 13 residues. Trimming took off 5 bases at V and 11 bases at J, with 16 bases between the two ends. The CDR3 here is CASSTRFGGAQHF. For the CDR3, the DNA is TGTGCCAGCAGTACCCGTTTTGGGGGCGCCCAGCATTTT.

This clonotype was observed at least ten times. The V and J genes are TRBV7-2 and TRBJ2-1, with 8 bases matching TRBD2. Germline values: CDR1 SGHTA, CDR2 FQGNSA. Germline trimming cut 2 bases from V and 6 bases from J; bases unmatched to any gene: 6. CDR3 length: 15 residues. CDR3 DNA sequence: TGTGCCAGCAGCTTAAGAGGAGCGGGGGCCAATGAGCAGTTCTTC. Protein product: CASSLRGAGANEQFF.

This clonotype was seen a handful of times. This chain joins TRBV10-3 and TRBJ2-1, with TRBD1 identical over 7 bases. CDR1 is ENHRY and CDR2 is SYGVKD in the germline V gene. Trimming took 2 bases from V and 8 from J; bases not matched to a gene: 6. The CDR3 is 14 residues long. DNA for the CDR3: TGTGCCATCAGTGAGAGGGTCAGGGGGTATGAGCAGTTCTTC. Residues: CAISERVRGYEQFF.

In regard to this clonotype: A clone one base away is much larger, so this may be a read error. The CDR3 does not end in the conserved phenylalanine or tryptophan, so this is likely a read error. The chain combines TRBV5-1 with TRBJ1-2; possible D gene TRBD1, 6 bases. Looked up from germline, CDR1 is SGHRS and CDR2 is YFSETQ. Trimming pared 0 bases from V and 5 bases from J, leaving 11 bases between. This CDR3 contains 14 residues. The CDR3 nucleotides read TGCGCCAGCAGCTTGGTCCAGGGGAGGTATGGCTACACCTTA. This translates into CASSLVQGRYGYTL.

This clonotype showed up many times. This chain joins TRBV7-2 and TRBJ2-7; 11 bases align to TRBD2. CDR1 and CDR2 from the germline V gene are SGHTA and FQGNSA. The CDR3 totals 15 residues. Unmatched junction bases numbered 4, after V lost 6 bases and J lost 0 bases. As DNA, the CDR3 is TGTGCCAGCAGACCGGGACTAGCGGCCTCCTACGAGCAGTACTTC. This codes for CASRPGLAASYEQYF. Using reference TRBV7-2 and TRBJ2-7 for the parts outside the CDR3, the full variable domain is GAGVSQSPSNKVTEKGKDVELRCDPISGHTALYWYRQSLGQGLEFLIYFQGNSAPDKSGLPSDRFSAERTGGSVSTLTIQRTQQEDSAVYLCASRPGLAASYEQYFGPGTRLTVT.

This chain joins TRBV5-1 and TRBJ2-3; possible D gene TRBD2, 7 bases. Germline CDR1 reads SGHRS; CDR2 reads YFSETQ. This CDR3 contains 16 residues. Trimming left V 0 bases short and J 4 bases short, with 15 bases between. CDR3 DNA: TGCGCCAGCAGCTTGGCCGCGAGGGGGAGGGCAGATACGCAGTATTTT. Translating it yields CASSLAARGRADTQYF.

This clonotype appeared a few times. The chain is built from TRBV20-1 and TRBJ1-5; 8 bases are a match to TRBD1. The CDR3 extends over 14 amino acids. V dropped 6 bases and J dropped 2; count of bases not matched to a gene: 6. The germline V gene encodes CDR1 DFQATT and CDR2 SNEGSKA (reference sequence). In DNA, the CDR3 is TGCAGTGCCGGACAGGGAACAGGCAATCAGCCCCAGCATTTT. This sequence encodes CSAGQGTGNQPQHF.

The V gene is TRBV7-9, the J gene TRBJ1-4; D might be TRBD1 (5 bases). With 4 bases removed from V and 8 bases from J, the gap between germline ends came to 14 bases. Germline assignment: CDR1 SEHNR and CDR2 FQNEAQ (reference sequence). The CDR3 extends over 14 amino acids. CDR3 DNA: TGTGCCAGCAGCTCCTACCGGGACCCCGAAAAACTGTTTTTT. Its translation is CASSSYRDPEKLFF.

This clonotype has just a few counts. The genes are TRBV6-5 and TRBJ1-6; D gene ambiguous. Germline V gives CDR1 MNHEY, CDR2 SVGAGI. V was shortened by 4 bases and J by 7 bases, with 5 bases between the two germline ends. This CDR3 is built from 12 residues. The CDR3 region has the DNA TGTGCCAGCAGTTTACAGAATTCACCCCTCCACTTT. Protein: CASSLQNSPLHF.

The chain is built from TRBV20-1 and TRBJ2-7, with 10 bases matching TRBD1. V shed 6 bases, J shed 2 bases, and the junction held 4 bases outside the gene matches. The length of the CDR3 is 13 residues. The germline CDR1 and CDR2 sequences are DFQATT and SNEGSKA (reference sequence). CDR3 amino acids: CSARTGGTYEQYF. Written as DNA, the CDR3 is TGCAGTGCCAGGACAGGGGGAACCTACGAGCAGTACTTC.

This clonotype was found many times. J is TRBJ2-1 and V is TRBV9, with D perhaps TRBD2 (5 bases). The V gene lost 4 bases and the J gene lost 0 bases, with 11 bases spanning the gap. The CDR3 covers 15 residues. Germline V gene data show CDR1 as SGDLS and CDR2 as YYNGEE. CDR3 sequence reads: CASSSEGSSYNEQFF. CDR3 DNA sequence: TGTGCCAGCAGCTCAGAAGGGAGCTCCTACAATGAGCAGTTCTTC. The full variable domain, in which reference TRBV9 and TRBJ2-1 provide the parts outside the CDR3, is DSGVTQTPKHLITATGQRVTLRCSPRSGDLSVYWYQQSLDQGLQFLIQYYNGEERAKGNILERFSAQQFPDLHSELNLSSLELGDSALYFCASSSEGSSYNEQFFGPGTRLTVL.

V gene TRBV3-1 combines with J gene TRBJ1-6; D remains ambiguous. Germline lookup yields CDR1 LGHDT and CDR2 YNNKEL (reference sequence). The CDR3 is made up of 16 amino acids. The V end lost 4 bases, the J end lost 13 bases, and 23 bases lay between the germline ends. CDR3 nucleotides: TGTGCCAGCAGCCGAGAATTTTCTACTTATTCCCATCCCCTCCACTTT. Translation: CASSREFSTYSHPLHF. Drawing the rest from reference TRBV3-1 and TRBJ1-6, the complete variable domain is DTAVSQTPKYLVTQMGNDKSIKCEQNLGHDTMYWYKQDSKKFLKIMFSYNNKELIINETVPNRFSPKSPDKAHLNLHINSLELGDSAVYFCASSREFSTYSHPLHFGNGTRLTVT.

This clonotype showed up many times. The rearrangement uses TRBV12-3 or TRBV12-4 and TRBJ1-5, with D maybe TRBD1 (6 bases). This CDR3 has 15 residues. Trimming took 6 bases from V and 1 from J, leaving 13 bases between them. The CDR3 DNA sequence: TGTGCCAGCAGCTACAGGGAGATGAGCAATCAGCCCCAGCATTTT. Protein product: CASSYREMSNQPQHF.

This clonotype occurred many times. The J gene is TRBJ2-5, the V gene TRBV7-2; TRBD2 is a possible D gene (5 bases). CDR1 SGHTA and CDR2 FQGNSA come from the germline V gene. The V and J ends lost 0 bases and 1 base respectively, with 12 bases between them. This CDR3 is 16 amino acids long. The CDR3 reads CASSLALSTTQETQYF. DNA for the CDR3: TGTGCCAGCAGCTTAGCGCTTTCGACTACCCAAGAGACCCAGTACTTC.

A few counts support this clonotype. The gene calls are TRBV27 and TRBJ1-5; tentatively, D is TRBD1 (5 bases). Germline V gene data show CDR1 as MNHEY and CDR2 as SMNVEV (reference sequence). CDR3 length equals 15 residues. Trimming took 7 bases from V and 5 from J, leaving 18 bases between them. The CDR3 bases are TGTGCCAGCAAAAAATGGGACTCCGCTGATCAGCCCCAGCATTTT. Protein: CASKKWDSADQPQHF.

The V gene is TRBV7-8, the J gene TRBJ1-1; no clear D gene. The CDR3 is 16 residues long. Germline lookup yields CDR1 SGHVS and CDR2 FQNEAQ. The V gene lost 1 base and the J gene lost 1 base, with 13 bases spanning the gap. The CDR3 coding sequence is TGTGCCAGCAGCTTAGTGGGGTCCCCGACGAACACTGAAGCTTTCTTT. Protein product: CASSLVGSPTNTEAFF.